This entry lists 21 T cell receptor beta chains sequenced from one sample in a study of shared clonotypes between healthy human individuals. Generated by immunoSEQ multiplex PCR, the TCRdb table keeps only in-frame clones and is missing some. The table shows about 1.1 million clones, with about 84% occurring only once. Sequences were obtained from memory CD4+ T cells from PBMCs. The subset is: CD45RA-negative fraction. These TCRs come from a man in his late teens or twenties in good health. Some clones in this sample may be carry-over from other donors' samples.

In nucleotides, the CDR3 is TGTGCCAGCAGCGCTACCGGCGGGTTCACCGGGGAGCTGTTTTTT. Translation: CASSATGGFTGELFF. This chain joins TRBV7-2 and TRBJ2-2; TRBD2 is a possible D gene (5 bases). Per germline, CDR1 SGHTA and CDR2 FQGNSA. The CDR3 has 15 residues. The V end was cut by 5 bases, the J end by 4 bases, with 14 bases between.

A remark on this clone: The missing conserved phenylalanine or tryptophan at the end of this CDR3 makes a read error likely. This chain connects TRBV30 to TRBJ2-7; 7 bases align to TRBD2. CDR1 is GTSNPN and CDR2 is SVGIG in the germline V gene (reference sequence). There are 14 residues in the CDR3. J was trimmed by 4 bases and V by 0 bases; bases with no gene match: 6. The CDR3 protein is CAWSVPGGGYEQYL. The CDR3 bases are TGTGCCTGGAGTGTACCCGGGGGAGGGTACGAGCAGTACCTC.

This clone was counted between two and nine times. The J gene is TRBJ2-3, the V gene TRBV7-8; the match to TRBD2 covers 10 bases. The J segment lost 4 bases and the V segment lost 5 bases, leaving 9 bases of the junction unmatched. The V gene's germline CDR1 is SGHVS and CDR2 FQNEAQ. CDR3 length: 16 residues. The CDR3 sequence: CASSPLAGARADTQYF. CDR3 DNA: TGTGCCAGCAGCCCTCTAGCGGGAGCGCGTGCAGATACGCAGTATTTT.

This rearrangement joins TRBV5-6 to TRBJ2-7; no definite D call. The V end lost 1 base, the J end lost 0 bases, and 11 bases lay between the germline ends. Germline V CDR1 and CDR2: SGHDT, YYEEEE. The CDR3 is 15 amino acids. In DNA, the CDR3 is TGTGCCAGCAGCTTGAACGTCGGAAGCTCCTACGAGCAGTACTTC. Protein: CASSLNVGSSYEQYF. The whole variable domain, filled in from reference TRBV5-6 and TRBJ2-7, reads DAGVTQSPTHLIKTRGQQVTLRCSPKSGHDTVSWYQQALGQGPQFIFQYYEEEERQRGNFPDRFSGHQFPNYSSELNVNALLLGDSALYLCASSLNVGSSYEQYFGPGTRLTVT.

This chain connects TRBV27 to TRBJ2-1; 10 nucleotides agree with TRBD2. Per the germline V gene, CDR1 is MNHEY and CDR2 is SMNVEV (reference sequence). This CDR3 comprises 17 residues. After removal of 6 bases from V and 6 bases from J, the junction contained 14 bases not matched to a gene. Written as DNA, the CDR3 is TGTGCCAGCAGGGCGACTAGCGGGTACCGAGGCGGCAATGAGCAGTTCTTC. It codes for CASRATSGYRGGNEQFF.

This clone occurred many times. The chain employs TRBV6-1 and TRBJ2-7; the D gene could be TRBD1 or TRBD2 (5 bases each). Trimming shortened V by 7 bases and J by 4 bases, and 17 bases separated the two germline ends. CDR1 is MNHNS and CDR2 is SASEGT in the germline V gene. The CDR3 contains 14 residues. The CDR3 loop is CASIEGQFGYEQYF. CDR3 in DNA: TGTGCCAGCATCGAGGGGCAGTTTGGGTACGAGCAGTACTTC.

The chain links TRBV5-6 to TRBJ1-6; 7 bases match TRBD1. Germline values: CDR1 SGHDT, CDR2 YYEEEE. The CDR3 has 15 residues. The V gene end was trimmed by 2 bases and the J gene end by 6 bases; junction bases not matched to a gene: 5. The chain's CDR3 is CASSLTGQPNSPLHF. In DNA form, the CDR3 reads TGTGCCAGCAGCTTAACGGGACAGCCTAATTCACCCCTCCACTTT.

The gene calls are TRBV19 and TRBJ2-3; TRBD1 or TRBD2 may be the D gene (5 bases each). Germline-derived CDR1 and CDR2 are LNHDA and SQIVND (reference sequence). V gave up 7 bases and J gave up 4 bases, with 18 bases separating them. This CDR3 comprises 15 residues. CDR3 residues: CASNTGILGADTQYF. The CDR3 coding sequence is TGTGCCAGTAACACAGGAATACTAGGCGCAGATACGCAGTATTTT.

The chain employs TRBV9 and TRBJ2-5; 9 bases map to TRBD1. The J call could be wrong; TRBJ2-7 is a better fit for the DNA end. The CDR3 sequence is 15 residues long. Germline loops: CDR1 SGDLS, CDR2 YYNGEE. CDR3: CASSVEGTGSYEQYF. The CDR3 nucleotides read TGTGCCAGCAGCGTAGAGGGGACAGGGTCCTACGAGCAGTACTTC.

Written as DNA, the CDR3 is TGCGCCAGCAGTTACAGGGTCGACTATGGCTACACCTTC. This translates into CASSYRVDYGYTF. This rearrangement joins TRBV4-1 to TRBJ1-2; D possibly corresponds to TRBD1 (6 bases). Germline V lookup: CDR1 MGHRA, CDR2 YSYEKL. The V end was cut by 6 bases, the J end by 3 bases, with 11 bases between. The CDR3 is 13 residues long.

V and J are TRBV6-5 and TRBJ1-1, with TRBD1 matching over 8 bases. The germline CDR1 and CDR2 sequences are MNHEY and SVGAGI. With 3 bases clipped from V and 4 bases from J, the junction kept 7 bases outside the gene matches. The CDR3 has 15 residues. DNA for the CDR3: TGTGCCAGCAGTTATGGACAGGGCCGGGGCACTGAAGCTTTCTTT. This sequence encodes CASSYGQGRGTEAFF.

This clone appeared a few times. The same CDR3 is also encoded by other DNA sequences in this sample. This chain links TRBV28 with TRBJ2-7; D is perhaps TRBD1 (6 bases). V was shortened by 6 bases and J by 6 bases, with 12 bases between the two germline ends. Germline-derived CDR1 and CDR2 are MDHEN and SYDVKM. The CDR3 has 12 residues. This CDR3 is CASSRTVGEQYF. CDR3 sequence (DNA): TGTGCCAGCAGCCGGACAGTAGGCGAGCAGTACTTC.

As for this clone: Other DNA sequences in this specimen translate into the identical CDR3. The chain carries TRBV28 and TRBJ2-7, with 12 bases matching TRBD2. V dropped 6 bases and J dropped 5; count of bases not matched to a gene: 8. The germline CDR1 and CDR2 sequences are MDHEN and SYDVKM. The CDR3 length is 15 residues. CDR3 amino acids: CASRTLAGGLDEQYF. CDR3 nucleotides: TGTGCCAGCAGGACCCTAGCGGGAGGGCTCGACGAGCAGTACTTC.

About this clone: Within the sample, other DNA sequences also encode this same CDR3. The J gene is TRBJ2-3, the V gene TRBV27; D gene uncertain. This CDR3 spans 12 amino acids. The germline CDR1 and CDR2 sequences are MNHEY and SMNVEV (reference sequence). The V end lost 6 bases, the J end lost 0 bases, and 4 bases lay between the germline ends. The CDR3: CASSRSTDTQYF. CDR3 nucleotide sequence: TGTGCCAGCAGCAGGAGCACAGATACGCAGTATTTT.

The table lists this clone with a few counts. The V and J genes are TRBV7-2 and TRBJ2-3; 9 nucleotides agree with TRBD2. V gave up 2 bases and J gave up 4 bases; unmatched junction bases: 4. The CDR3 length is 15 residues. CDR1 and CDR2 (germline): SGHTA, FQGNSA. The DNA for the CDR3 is TGTGCCAGCAGCTTAATGGCGGGAGGGGCAGATACGCAGTATTTT. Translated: CASSLMAGGADTQYF.

In DNA form, the CDR3 reads TGCGCCAGCAGTATCCTCGCCGGGGGTGGCACAGATACGCAGTATTTT. The encoded protein is CASSILAGGGTDTQYF. The rearrangement joins TRBV5-1 to TRBJ2-3; TRBD2 is a possible D gene (6 bases). The V end was cut by 5 bases, the J end by 1 base, with 17 bases between. Per the germline V gene, CDR1 is SGHRS and CDR2 is YFSETQ. There are 16 residues in the CDR3.

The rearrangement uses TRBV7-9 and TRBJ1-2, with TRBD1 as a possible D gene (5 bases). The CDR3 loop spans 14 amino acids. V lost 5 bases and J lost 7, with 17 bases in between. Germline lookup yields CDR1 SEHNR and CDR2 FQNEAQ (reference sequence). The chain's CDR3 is CASSIRGVAGGYTF. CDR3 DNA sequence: TGTGCCAGCAGCATTAGGGGAGTCGCCGGTGGCTACACCTTC.

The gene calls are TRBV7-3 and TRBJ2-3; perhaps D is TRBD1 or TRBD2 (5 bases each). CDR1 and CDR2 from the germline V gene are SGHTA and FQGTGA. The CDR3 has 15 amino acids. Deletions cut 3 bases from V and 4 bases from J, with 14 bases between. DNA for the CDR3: TGTGCCAGCAGCTTGGGGCGGGCGACGGCAGATACGCAGTATTTT. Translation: CASSLGRATADTQYF.

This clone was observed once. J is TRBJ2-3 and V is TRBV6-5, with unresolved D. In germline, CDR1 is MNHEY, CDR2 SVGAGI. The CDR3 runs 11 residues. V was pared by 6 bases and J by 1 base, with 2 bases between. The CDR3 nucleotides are TGTGCCAGCAGGGGCACAGATACGCAGTATTTT. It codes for CASRGTDTQYF.

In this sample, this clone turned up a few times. This CDR3 reads CAKPDRVDQPQHF. The CDR3, as DNA: TGTGCCAAACCCGACAGGGTGGATCAGCCCCAGCATTTT. The chain employs TRBV19 and TRBJ1-5; 7 positions match TRBD1. The CDR3 spans 13 residues. Trimming cost V 10 bases and J 5 bases; bases outside gene matches: 8. Germline CDR1 LNHDA, CDR2 SQIVND (reference sequence).

This CDR3 reads CASSLRTSGSRQFF. The CDR3 nucleotides are TGTGCCAGCAGCTTAAGGACTAGCGGGAGTAGGCAGTTCTTC. The chain uses TRBV11-1 and TRBJ2-1; 13 nucleotides agree with TRBD2. This CDR3 region has 14 residues. Germline V gene lookup returns CDR1 SGHAT and CDR2 FQDESV (reference sequence). After removal of 2 bases from V and 12 bases from J, the junction contained 4 bases not matched to a gene.